This T cell receptor beta chain was profiled in a study of blood T cell repertoires in COVID-19. Study background: PBMCs, B-cell-depleted T cells, or T cells were the source of the cDNA or gDNA that made up the material.

Trimming cost V 0 bases and J 0 bases; bases outside gene matches: 3. Germline V gene lookup returns CDR1 LGHDT and CDR2 YNNKEL (reference sequence). The CDR3 runs 16 residues. The study recruited people aged about 18 to 89 years across 20 to 30 US areas. Self-reported history from a screening survey and questionnaire set each donor's cohort. In the source study's methods: Counts of nucleated cells, estimated from reference gene primer amplification, were obtained. The assay was immunoSEQ multiplex PCR, and TCRdb's table has in-frame clones only and misses some. V and J calls and clone size follow that table, whereas D and trimming were derived from the DNA. The table shows approximately 180,000 clones, with 76% occurring only once.

This TCR was recovered from a woman aged 45-65 years with acute COVID-19. What was sequenced was PBMCs or T cells enriched from blood (not recorded which). V gene TRBV3-1 (or the pseudogene TRBV3-2) combines with J gene TRBJ2-3; 7 bases are shared with TRBD2. For the CDR3, the DNA is TGTGCCAGCAGCCAAGAATCAGCGGGGAGCACAGATACGCAGTATTTT. Translated: CASSQESAGSTDTQYF.